A selection of T cell receptor beta chains follows, all from one sample in a study of blood T cell repertoires in COVID-19. Produced via immunoSEQ multiplex PCR; TCRdb's table is partial and in-frame only. The sample lists nearly 60,000 clones, more than 70% occurring once. Sequencing was performed on peripheral blood. The receptors derive from a man in his forties with active COVID-19. Both conserved end residues are part of each CDR3. The order of the fields is D gene, J gene, clone size, V gene, CDR3 DNA, CDR3 protein. The D gene is left open where the match is weak. The size of a clone is reported for some rows only, either as once, few or many, or as a class for expanded clones.

d_call: .
j_call: TRBJ2-1
clone_size: once
v_call: TRBV5-1
cdr3_nt: TGCGCCAGCTCCGGCAGGGCCACCTACAATGAGCAGTTCTTC
cdr3_aa: CASSGRATYNEQFF

d_call: TRBD1
j_call: TRBJ1-1
clone_size: .
v_call: TRBV30
cdr3_nt: TGTGCCTGGACCCGGGGACAGGACACTGAAGCTTTCTTT
cdr3_aa: CAWTRGQDTEAFF

d_call: .
j_call: TRBJ1-5
clone_size: .
v_call: TRBV12-3/TRBV12-4
cdr3_nt: TGTGCCAGCACTATCAATCAGCCCCAGCATTTT
cdr3_aa: CASTINQPQHF

d_call: TRBD2
j_call: TRBJ2-2
clone_size: .
v_call: TRBV10-3
cdr3_nt: TGTGCCATCAGTGACGGCGGGAGCGACACCGGGGAGCTGTTTTTT
cdr3_aa: CAISDGGSDTGELFF

d_call: TRBD1
j_call: TRBJ1-5
clone_size: once
v_call: TRBV9
cdr3_nt: TGTGCCAGCAGCCCGATGACAGGGATGGAGGGGCCCCAGCATTTT
cdr3_aa: CASSPMTGMEGPQHF

d_call: TRBD1
j_call: TRBJ2-5
clone_size: .
v_call: TRBV23-1
cdr3_nt: TGCGCCAGCGATAGTGGGACAGGGGGCCAAGAGACCCAGTACTTC
cdr3_aa: CASDSGTGGQETQYF

d_call: .
j_call: TRBJ2-2
clone_size: .
v_call: TRBV19
cdr3_nt: TGTGCCAGTACCCCTACGGGTAACACCGGGGAGCTGTTTTTT
cdr3_aa: CASTPTGNTGELFF

d_call: .
j_call: TRBJ1-4
clone_size: .
v_call: TRBV27
cdr3_nt: TGTGCCAGCAGGTCGGCAGGCGCCGGTGAAAAACTGTTTTTT
cdr3_aa: CASRSAGAGEKLFF

d_call: TRBD1
j_call: TRBJ2-7
clone_size: .
v_call: TRBV28
cdr3_nt: TGTGCCAGCAGTCCCCGACAGGGCATAGTTCGAAACTACGAGCAGTACTTC
cdr3_aa: CASSPRQGIVRNYEQYF

d_call: TRBD1
j_call: TRBJ1-1
clone_size: .
v_call: TRBV18
cdr3_nt: TGTGCCAGCTTCCCAAGCGGGCTCCGAGACAGGGGGAACACTGAAGCTTTCTTT
cdr3_aa: CASFPSGLRDRGNTEAFF

d_call: .
j_call: TRBJ2-5
clone_size: .
v_call: TRBV18
cdr3_nt: TGTGCCAGCTCACCACAGGGAGCCCGCGCGGAGACCCAGTACTTC
cdr3_aa: CASSPQGARAETQYF

d_call: TRBD2
j_call: TRBJ2-1
clone_size: .
v_call: TRBV19
cdr3_nt: TGTGCCAGTAGTGTACCTAGCGGGAGAGGCAATGAGCAGTTCTTC
cdr3_aa: CASSVPSGRGNEQFF

d_call: TRBD2
j_call: TRBJ2-3
clone_size: .
v_call: TRBV6-4
cdr3_nt: TGTGCCAGCAGTGACTCCAGACTAGCGGGAGGGGCAGGATATACGCAGTATTTT
cdr3_aa: CASSDSRLAGGAGYTQYF

d_call: .
j_call: TRBJ2-1
clone_size: .
v_call: TRBV6-5
cdr3_nt: TGTGCCAGCAGTCCCTCGACAGGAAATGAGCAGTTCTTC
cdr3_aa: CASSPSTGNEQFF

d_call: .
j_call: TRBJ2-7
clone_size: .
v_call: TRBV5-1
cdr3_nt: TGCGCCAGCAGCTTGGCATACGAGCAGTACTTC
cdr3_aa: CASSLAYEQYF

d_call: TRBD1
j_call: TRBJ2-7
clone_size: .
v_call: TRBV4-1
cdr3_nt: TGCGCCAGCAGCTCACAGGGGGTCGGCTACGAGCAGTACTTC
cdr3_aa: CASSSQGVGYEQYF

d_call: TRBD2
j_call: TRBJ2-1
clone_size: once
v_call: TRBV5-1
cdr3_nt: TGCGCCAGCAGCGTGACTAGCTTTCGGGACAATGAGCAGTTCTTC
cdr3_aa: CASSVTSFRDNEQFF

d_call: .
j_call: TRBJ1-1
clone_size: once
v_call: TRBV9
cdr3_nt: TGTGCCAGCAGCGTAGCTACGAGGGGGTCAGCTTTCTTT
cdr3_aa: CASSVATRGSAFF

d_call: TRBD1
j_call: TRBJ2-1
clone_size: .
v_call: TRBV24-1
cdr3_nt: TGTGCCACCAGTGAAGGGACAGGGCCAAATGAGCAGTTCTTC
cdr3_aa: CATSEGTGPNEQFF

d_call: TRBD1
j_call: TRBJ1-2
clone_size: .
v_call: TRBV6-5
cdr3_nt: TGTGCCAGCACCGGGACAGGCTATGGCTACACCTTC
cdr3_aa: CASTGTGYGYTF

d_call: .
j_call: TRBJ1-1
clone_size: .
v_call: TRBV20-1
cdr3_nt: TGCAGTGCTTGTGCTGGGGGGACTGAAGCTTTCTTT
cdr3_aa: CSACAGGTEAFF

d_call: TRBD2
j_call: TRBJ2-5
clone_size: .
v_call: TRBV27
cdr3_nt: TGTGCCAGCAGTCCTCTAGCGGGAGGAGGAGAGACCCAGTACTTC
cdr3_aa: CASSPLAGGGETQYF

d_call: .
j_call: TRBJ1-5
clone_size: once
v_call: TRBV19
cdr3_nt: TGTGCCAGTAGTATTAGCCGCTCCAATCAGCCTCAGCATTTT
cdr3_aa: CASSISRSNQPQHF

d_call: .
j_call: TRBJ2-7
clone_size: few
v_call: TRBV18
cdr3_nt: TGTGCCAGCTCACTTTCTCAGGGGAAAGGGTACGAGCAGTACTTC
cdr3_aa: CASSLSQGKGYEQYF

d_call: TRBD1
j_call: TRBJ1-1
clone_size: .
v_call: TRBV24-1
cdr3_nt: TGTGCCACCACCCTGCCGAGGACAGGGAGGGTTAACACTGAAGCTTTCTTT
cdr3_aa: CATTLPRTGRVNTEAFF

d_call: .
j_call: TRBJ2-7
clone_size: few
v_call: TRBV6-5
cdr3_nt: TGTGCCAGCACCGAACGGATGGGCGTGCAGTACTTC
cdr3_aa: CASTERMGVQYF

d_call: .
j_call: TRBJ2-3
clone_size: .
v_call: TRBV7-3
cdr3_nt: TGTGCCAGCAGCTTCCATCCTCGGACTGTCTCTCGCACAGATACGCAGTATTTT
cdr3_aa: CASSFHPRTVSRTDTQYF

d_call: TRBD1
j_call: TRBJ1-2
clone_size: .
v_call: TRBV28
cdr3_nt: TGTGCCAGCAGTTTGGGCGGGACAGGGGGCAACTATGGCTACACCTTC
cdr3_aa: CASSLGGTGGNYGYTF

d_call: TRBD1
j_call: TRBJ1-2
clone_size: .
v_call: TRBV28
cdr3_nt: TGTGCCAGCAGTCCTCTAAATACCGGGACAGGGATTAACTATGGCTACACCTTC
cdr3_aa: CASSPLNTGTGINYGYTF

d_call: TRBD1
j_call: TRBJ1-4
clone_size: .
v_call: TRBV28
cdr3_nt: TGTGCCAGCAGTCCCTACAGGGGTATTAATGAAAAACTGTTTTTT
cdr3_aa: CASSPYRGINEKLFF

d_call: TRBD2
j_call: TRBJ2-7
clone_size: few
v_call: TRBV4-1
cdr3_nt: TGCGCCAGCAGCCTGACTAGCGGGAGAAACTACGAGCAGTACTTC
cdr3_aa: CASSLTSGRNYEQYF

d_call: TRBD2
j_call: TRBJ2-1
clone_size: .
v_call: TRBV7-3
cdr3_nt: TGTGCCAGCAGCCCGGGACTATCTAACAATGAGCAGTTCTTC
cdr3_aa: CASSPGLSNNEQFF

d_call: .
j_call: TRBJ2-5
clone_size: .
v_call: TRBV24-1
cdr3_nt: TGTGCCACCAGTGATTCCACAGGGGACTACCAAGAGACCCAGTACTTC
cdr3_aa: CATSDSTGDYQETQYF

d_call: .
j_call: TRBJ2-7
clone_size: .
v_call: TRBV15
cdr3_nt: TGTGCCACCAGCAGAGTACGGGAGAGCGGCTCCTACGAGCAGTACTTC
cdr3_aa: CATSRVRESGSYEQYF

d_call: TRBD2
j_call: TRBJ2-3
clone_size: .
v_call: TRBV18
cdr3_nt: TGTGCCAGCTCAACATCGACGCGGGAGACAGATACGCAGTATTTT
cdr3_aa: CASSTSTRETDTQYF

d_call: TRBD2
j_call: TRBJ2-3
clone_size: .
v_call: TRBV2
cdr3_nt: TGTGCCAGTGAAAGGCTAGCGGGAGTTTCTAGCACAGATACGCAGTATTTT
cdr3_aa: CASERLAGVSSTDTQYF

d_call: .
j_call: TRBJ2-7
clone_size: .
v_call: TRBV11-3
cdr3_nt: TGTGCCAGCAGCTTAGCAGAACGCTACGAGCAGTACTTC
cdr3_aa: CASSLAERYEQYF

d_call: .
j_call: TRBJ2-6
clone_size: .
v_call: TRBV18
cdr3_nt: TGTGCCAGCTCACCACTGGCGGAGACTGGGGCCAACGTCCTGACTTTC
cdr3_aa: CASSPLAETGANVLTF

d_call: .
j_call: TRBJ1-6
clone_size: .
v_call: TRBV7-6
cdr3_nt: TGTGCCAGCAGCCCCGACGGGGGAAATTCACCCCTCCACTTT
cdr3_aa: CASSPDGGNSPLHF

d_call: .
j_call: TRBJ2-5
clone_size: .
v_call: TRBV5-6
cdr3_nt: TGTGCCAGCAGCGGGTCCCCTGAGGGACAAGAGACCCAGTACTTC
cdr3_aa: CASSGSPEGQETQYF

d_call: .
j_call: TRBJ1-2
clone_size: .
v_call: TRBV28
cdr3_nt: TGTGCCAGCAGTTTCTACTATGGCTACACCTTC
cdr3_aa: CASSFYYGYTF

d_call: .
j_call: TRBJ1-2
clone_size: .
v_call: TRBV19
cdr3_nt: TGTGCCAGTAAGCCTCGCGGGGTGAAGCATGGCTACACCTTC
cdr3_aa: CASKPRGVKHGYTF

d_call: .
j_call: TRBJ2-2
clone_size: .
v_call: TRBV9
cdr3_nt: TGTGCCAGCAGCGTAGTTCCAGGGGGGACCGGGGAGCTGTTTTTT
cdr3_aa: CASSVVPGGTGELFF

d_call: .
j_call: TRBJ1-2
clone_size: .
v_call: TRBV11-2
cdr3_nt: TGTGCCAGCAGCTTAGGTGTCGAGCTCCGGAGTGGCTACACCTTC
cdr3_aa: CASSLGVELRSGYTF

d_call: .
j_call: TRBJ2-5
clone_size: .
v_call: TRBV15
cdr3_nt: TGTGCCACCAGCAGAGAGGGGGCACTCAGCGGGACCCAGTACTTC
cdr3_aa: CATSREGALSGTQYF

d_call: .
j_call: TRBJ2-7
clone_size: .
v_call: TRBV10-3
cdr3_nt: TGTGCCACCGAACAGGCCTACGAGCAGTACTTC
cdr3_aa: CATEQAYEQYF

d_call: .
j_call: TRBJ1-2
clone_size: .
v_call: TRBV6-1
cdr3_nt: TGTGCCAGCAGTGAGTGGGGCGGGGGTGGCGGCTACACCTTC
cdr3_aa: CASSEWGGGGGYTF

d_call: .
j_call: TRBJ2-1
clone_size: .
v_call: TRBV3-1/TRBV3-2
cdr3_nt: TGTGCCAGCAGCCAAGAACTTGATTACAATGAGCAGTTCTTC
cdr3_aa: CASSQELDYNEQFF